These 30 T cell receptor beta chains share one sample of origin, sequenced in a study of cytomegalovirus exposure and HLA in healthy donors. The PCR employed 60 Vbeta primers together with 13 Jbeta primers. Here immunoSEQ multiplex PCR was the method, and the copy in TCRdb shows in-frame clones only, minus some. The top ten clones hold 1.6% of a sample with fewer than 70,000 clones, 65% to 90% of them seen once. The sample consisted of PBMCs. These receptors all come from a human donor in good health.

The chain employs TRBV9 and TRBJ2-7; 11 bases map to TRBD2. The V and J ends lost 2 bases and 5 bases, in that order; junction bases with no gene match: 6. From germline, CDR1 is SGDLS and CDR2 YYNGEE. This CDR3 comprises 15 residues. The chain's CDR3 is CASSVLAGGRDEQYF. In DNA, the CDR3 is TGTGCCAGCAGCGTCCTAGCGGGAGGCCGGGACGAGCAGTACTTC.

The gene calls are TRBV11-2 and TRBJ1-1, with D tentatively TRBD1 (5 bases). Looked up from germline, CDR1 is SGHAT and CDR2 is FQNNGV. The CDR3 loop spans 14 amino acids. V gave up 1 base and J gave up 11 bases, with 17 bases separating them. This CDR3 reads CASSLAIRGLWAFF. CDR3 nucleotide sequence: TGTGCCAGCAGCTTAGCCATCCGGGGGTTATGGGCTTTCTTT.

The chain links TRBV5-4 to TRBJ1-2, with D perhaps TRBD1 (6 bases). The germline gives CDR1 SGHNT, CDR2 YYREEE (reference sequence). The CDR3 loop spans 15 amino acids. Between the trimmed V and J ends, which lost 4 bases and 7 bases, there was a span of 20 bases. The chain's CDR3 is CASSLTPGTTRGYTF. The CDR3 DNA reads TGTGCCAGCAGCCTAACCCCCGGGACAACACGTGGCTACACCTTC.

This clone showed up just once. The chain carries TRBV5-4 and TRBJ2-7; a possible D gene is TRBD2 (5 bases). Germline assignment: CDR1 SGHNT and CDR2 YYREEE (reference sequence). Trimming took 2 bases from V and 0 from J, leaving 6 bases between them. The CDR3 length is 13 residues. CDR3 nucleotides: TGTGCCAGCAGCTTCGGGAACTCCTACGAGCAGTACTTC. Its translation is CASSFGNSYEQYF.

The chain recombines TRBV6-5 with TRBJ2-3, with 12 bases that match TRBD2. This CDR3 has 12 residues. The V and J ends lost 8 bases and 13 bases, in that order; junction bases with no gene match: 7. Germline CDR1 is MNHEY and CDR2 is SVGAGI. DNA of the CDR3: TGTGCCAGCGGTCGGCTAGCGGGAGGGGAGTATTTT. It is translated as CASGRLAGGEYF.

This clone has just one count. The V and J genes are TRBV11-1 and TRBJ1-1; D remains ambiguous. This CDR3 region has 14 residues. Germline CDR1 and CDR2: SGHAT and FQDESV (reference sequence). V shed 5 bases and J shed 6 bases, with 16 bases lying between them. The CDR3 sequence: CASSPIPGLPEAFF. CDR3 DNA: TGTGCCAGCAGCCCGATACCAGGATTACCTGAAGCTTTCTTT.

V is TRBV9 and J is TRBJ2-5; D may be TRBD2 (7 bases). With 4 bases removed from V and 5 bases from J, the gap between germline ends came to 12 bases. The length of the CDR3 is 13 residues. Germline V gene lookup returns CDR1 SGDLS and CDR2 YYNGEE. CDR3 loop: CASSSRGAETQYF. The CDR3 region has the DNA TGTGCCAGCAGCTCTCGGGGGGCTGAGACCCAGTACTTC. Filled out from reference TRBV9 and TRBJ2-5, the complete variable domain reads DSGVTQTPKHLITATGQRVTLRCSPRSGDLSVYWYQQSLDQGLQFLIQYYNGEERAKGNILERFSAQQFPDLHSELNLSSLELGDSALYFCASSSRGAETQYFGPGTRLLVL.

This chain connects TRBV9 to TRBJ1-3; D unclear. Germline V CDR1 and CDR2: SGDLS, YYNGEE. CDR3 size: 19 residues. V lost 3 bases and J lost 0, with 22 bases in between. The CDR3 coding sequence is TGTGCCAGCAGCGCGCGGACTGGCGCTGACTGGAGCTCTGGAAACACCATATATTTT. Amino acids: CASSARTGADWSSGNTIYF.

The J gene is TRBJ2-1, the V gene TRBV30; tentative D call: TRBD2 (6 bases). The CDR3 runs 12 residues. Germline loops: CDR1 GTSNPN, CDR2 SVGIG (reference sequence). The V end was cut by 7 bases, the J end by 0 bases, with 7 bases between. The CDR3 coding sequence is TGTGCCTTCGGGGGCTCCTACAATGAGCAGTTCTTC. It is translated as CAFGGSYNEQFF. Full variable domain (outside the CDR3, taken from reference TRBV30 and TRBJ2-1): SQTIHQWPATLVQPVGSPLSLECTVEGTSNPNLYWYRQAAGRGLQLLFYSVGIGQISSEVPQNLSASRPQDRQFILSSKKLLLSDSGFYLCAFGGSYNEQFFGPGTRLTVL.

The chain recombines TRBV18 with TRBJ1-4; D not certain. This CDR3 is built from 14 residues. Germline V gives CDR1 KGHSH, CDR2 LQKENI. V lost 2 bases, J lost 0 bases, and 4 bases lay in between. Here the CDR3 DNA reads TGTGCCAGCTCACCAAGCGCAACTAATGAAAAACTGTTTTTT. It specifies CASSPSATNEKLFF.

The V call is TRBV5-5, the J call TRBJ2-5; 13 nucleotides line up with TRBD2. CDR1 and CDR2 (germline): SGHKS, YYEKEE (reference sequence). The CDR3 spans 18 residues. V was clipped by 1 base and J by 3 bases; unmatched bases: 9. The CDR3 spells CASSLTSGRARGKETQYF. DNA of the CDR3: TGTGCCAGCAGCTTGACTAGCGGGAGGGCCCGGGGGAAAGAGACCCAGTACTTC. The full variable domain, in which reference TRBV5-5 and TRBJ2-5 provide the parts outside the CDR3, is DAGVTQSPTHLIKTRGQQVTLRCSPISGHKSVSWYQQVLGQGPQFIFQYYEKEERGRGNFPDRFSARQFPNYSSELNVNALLLGDSALYLCASSLTSGRARGKETQYFGPGTRLLVL.

This chain links TRBV20-1 with TRBJ2-7; D unclear. The V end lost 2 bases, the J end lost 2 bases, and 4 bases lay between the germline ends. CDR3 length equals 11 residues. The germline V gene has CDR1 DFQATT and CDR2 SNEGSKA (reference sequence). The CDR3, as DNA: TGCAGTGCTAGACAGACCTACGAGCAGTACTTC. Residues: CSARQTYEQYF.

The V and J genes are TRBV11-1 and TRBJ2-5, with 7 bases that match TRBD2. The CDR3 loop spans 17 amino acids. The V and J ends lost 5 bases and 4 bases, in that order; junction bases with no gene match: 16. CDR1 is SGHAT and CDR2 is FQDESV in the germline V gene (reference sequence). CDR3 protein: CASSPGGAGVGAETQYF. In nucleotides, the CDR3 is TGTGCCAGCAGCCCGGGGGGTGCGGGGGTAGGGGCAGAGACCCAGTACTTC.

This clone was detected a few times. J is TRBJ1-1 and V is TRBV10-3; 7 bases line up with TRBD1. Trimming at V came to 6 bases and at J to 2 bases, leaving 6 bases not matched to a gene. This CDR3 spans 14 amino acids. CDR1 is ENHRY, CDR2 SYGVKD, per germline. The CDR3 sequence is CAIRENRGNTEAFF. The CDR3, as DNA: TGTGCCATCAGAGAGAACAGGGGAAACACTGAAGCTTTCTTT.

CDR3 protein: CASSQDPSGAGANVLTF. CDR3 sequence (DNA): TGCGCCAGCAGCCAAGATCCCTCCGGGGCTGGGGCCAACGTCCTGACTTTC. The chain carries TRBV4-3 and TRBJ2-6; D is possibly TRBD2 (5 bases). The CDR3 is 17 amino acids. V shed 0 bases and J shed 2 bases, with 11 bases lying between them. CDR1 is LGHNA, CDR2 YSLEER, per germline.

The chain recombines TRBV5-1 with TRBJ2-7; TRBD1 agrees at 7 bases. This CDR3 contains 16 residues. J was trimmed by 5 bases and V by 7 bases; bases with no gene match: 18. Germline V lookup: CDR1 SGHRS, CDR2 YFSETQ. The CDR3 DNA sequence: TGCGCCAGCGGTCTCGTGACAGGGTCCCTTGGAAACGAGCAGTACTTC. Amino acid sequence: CASGLVTGSLGNEQYF.

With regard to this clone: The same CDR3 can be traced to other DNA sequences in this sample. The V call is TRBV5-1, the J call TRBJ2-1, with D possibly matching TRBD1 (6 bases). The CDR3 is made up of 15 amino acids. V was trimmed by 0 bases and J by 3 bases, leaving 10 bases between them. CDR1 and CDR2 (germline): SGHRS, YFSETQ. The CDR3 nucleotides are TGCGCCAGCAGCTTGGGGCAGGGGAGCTACAATGAGCAGTTCTTC. Translating it yields CASSLGQGSYNEQFF.

The V gene is TRBV27, the J gene TRBJ1-1, with a weak D call TRBD1 (5 bases). Germline loops: CDR1 MNHEY, CDR2 SMNVEV (reference sequence). This CDR3 is 19 amino acids long. V shed 4 bases and J shed 1 base, with 25 bases lying between them. Here the CDR3 DNA reads TGTGCCAGCAGTTCGTACATCCGCGACAGTCAAAGAACGAACACTGAAGCTTTCTTT. Amino acid sequence: CASSSYIRDSQRTNTEAFF.

This clone was seen a single time. The CDR3 DNA reads as TGTGCCAGCAGCGTAGGTCTAGCGGGCTACGAGCAGTACTTC. Protein product: CASSVGLAGYEQYF. The chain carries TRBV9 and TRBJ2-7; TRBD2 matches 8 bases. The trim removed 0 bases at V and 3 bases at J, leaving 2 bases unmatched. Germline V gene sequence: CDR1 SGDLS, CDR2 YYNGEE. This CDR3 has 14 residues.

The chain is built from TRBV28 and TRBJ2-3; D might be TRBD2 (6 bases). Trimming cost V 8 bases and J 8 bases, with 17 bases left between them. This CDR3 spans 13 amino acids. Germline values: CDR1 MDHEN, CDR2 SYDVKM. In nucleotides, the CDR3 is TGTGCCAGCCGAGACAGTCTGGAGGGTACGCAGTATTTT. This translates into CASRDSLEGTQYF.

This chain links TRBV4-2 with TRBJ2-7, with 11 nucleotides matching TRBD2. CDR1 LGHNA and CDR2 YNFKEQ come from the germline V gene. The V and J ends lost 0 bases and 2 bases, in that order; junction bases with no gene match: 9. The CDR3 covers 18 residues. The CDR3 spells CASSQEPLAGGPAYEQYF. DNA for the CDR3: TGTGCCAGCAGCCAAGAGCCCCTAGCGGGAGGCCCCGCCTACGAGCAGTACTTC.

The chain has TRBV5-1 and TRBJ2-7, with D tentatively TRBD1 (5 bases). Germline V gene data show CDR1 as SGHRS and CDR2 as YFSETQ. Trimming stripped 4 bases from V and 6 bases from J, with 11 bases between. This CDR3 spans 12 amino acids. CDR3 amino acids: CASSEDRSEQYF. Written as DNA, the CDR3 is TGCGCCAGCAGCGAAGACAGATCCGAGCAGTACTTC.

The rearrangement uses TRBV7-3 and TRBJ2-3, with 14 bases aligning to TRBD2. Trimming took 0 bases from V and 4 from J; bases not matched to a gene: 0. There are 16 residues in the CDR3. Per germline, CDR1 SGHTA and CDR2 FQGTGA. The CDR3: CASSLTTSGGADTQYF. The CDR3 coding sequence is TGTGCCAGCAGCTTAACGACTAGCGGGGGGGCAGATACGCAGTATTTT.

The V gene is TRBV18, the J gene TRBJ1-6; 12 positions agree with TRBD1. V gave up 6 bases and J gave up 7 bases; unmatched junction bases: 7. Germline CDR1 and CDR2: KGHSH and LQKENI. CDR3 size: 16 residues. This CDR3 reads CASSQGQGAVNSPLHF. The CDR3 DNA reads as TGTGCCAGCTCGCAGGGACAGGGGGCGGTCAATTCACCCCTCCACTTT.

This clone occurred once. This sequence joins TRBV6-5 and TRBJ2-1; TRBD1 might be the D (5 bases). The germline V gene has CDR1 MNHEY and CDR2 SVGAGI. The CDR3 contains 12 residues. The V gene lost 5 bases and the J gene lost 5 bases, with 7 bases spanning the gap. CDR3 loop: CASSPGHNEQFF. The CDR3 nucleotides are TGTGCCAGCAGTCCAGGGCACAATGAGCAGTTCTTC.

The chain is built from TRBV7-2 and TRBJ2-1; 15 bases are shared with TRBD2. CDR1 is SGHTA and CDR2 is FQGNSA in the germline V gene. The CDR3 loop spans 17 amino acids. Trimming removed 4 bases from V and 7 bases from J; junction bases left unmatched: 8. CDR3 amino acids: CASSSYRGLAGGNEQFF. The CDR3 DNA sequence: TGTGCCAGCAGCTCTTATCGAGGACTAGCGGGGGGGAATGAGCAGTTCTTC.

This clone came up once. The junction does not match germline at one end; this may be a read error. Other DNA sequences within the sample encode an identical CDR3. V gene TRBV7-7 combines with J gene TRBJ2-3; no clear D. The CDR3 length is 13 residues. Looked up from germline, CDR1 is SSHAT and CDR2 is FNYEAQ (reference sequence). The CDR3 loop is CASSFSRTDTQYF. Here the CDR3 DNA reads TGTGCTAGCAGCTTCAGTCGCACAGATACACAGTATTTT.

V gene TRBV4-2 combines with J gene TRBJ2-3; 9 nucleotides align to TRBD2. The CDR3 has 18 amino acids. V lost 1 base and J lost 2; bases outside the gene matches: 10. CDR1 is LGHNA and CDR2 is YNFKEQ in the germline V gene. CDR3 amino acids: CASSQGSGGNTHTDTQYF. The DNA for the CDR3 is TGTGCCAGCAGCCAAGGGAGCGGGGGGAATACTCACACAGATACGCAGTATTTT.

The chain has TRBV5-8 and TRBJ2-5; D is possibly TRBD2 (6 bases). The CDR3 has 14 amino acids. V shed 0 bases and J shed 6 bases, with 12 bases lying between them. Germline lookup yields CDR1 SGHTS and CDR2 YDEGEE. The CDR3 reads CASSLVPSVQTQYF. DNA for the CDR3: TGTGCCAGCAGCTTGGTTCCTAGCGTGCAGACCCAGTACTTC.

This clone was counted between two and nine times. The chain recombines TRBV11-1 with TRBJ2-7, with D possibly being TRBD1 (6 bases). CDR3 length: 14 amino acids. The germline V gene encodes CDR1 SGHAT and CDR2 FQDESV (reference sequence). The V end was cut by 5 bases, the J end by 2 bases, with 13 bases between. The CDR3 sequence: CASSPQGPAYEQYF. CDR3 bases: TGTGCCAGCAGCCCCCAGGGGCCCGCCTACGAGCAGTACTTC.